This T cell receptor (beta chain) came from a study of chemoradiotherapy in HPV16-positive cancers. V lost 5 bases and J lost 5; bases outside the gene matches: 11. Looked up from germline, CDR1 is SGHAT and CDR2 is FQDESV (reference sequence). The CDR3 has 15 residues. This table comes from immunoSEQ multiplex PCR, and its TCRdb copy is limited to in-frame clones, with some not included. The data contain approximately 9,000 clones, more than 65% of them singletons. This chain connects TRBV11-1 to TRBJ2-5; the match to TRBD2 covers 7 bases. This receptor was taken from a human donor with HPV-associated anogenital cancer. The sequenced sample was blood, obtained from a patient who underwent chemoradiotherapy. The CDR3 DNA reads TGTGCCAGCAGCCCCGGTGGCGGGGGAGGGGAGACCCAGTACTTC. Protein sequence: CASSPGGGGGETQYF.